The entry below describes one T cell receptor (beta chain). The data were obtained in a study of T-cell reconstitution after alpha-beta-depleted transplantation in children. Germline assignment: CDR1 SNHLY and CDR2 FYNNEI. This CDR3 comprises 13 residues. Trimming stripped 4 bases from V and 4 bases from J, with 8 bases between. Preparation of the TCRbeta library used unique molecular identifiers. TCRdb independently ran MiXCR on the PCR reads; one entry per CDR3 protein. Among just under 550,000 distinct CDR3 sequences listed, approximately 20% were seen once. The sequences come from PBMCs from the stem cell graft donor, collected from the stem cell graft. The clonotype comes from a human donor who donated a stem cell graft to a child with acute lymphoblastic leukemia. The rearrangement uses TRBV2 and TRBJ1-3; D not certain. The CDR3 reads CASSVLRGNTIYF. The CDR3 region has the DNA TGTGCCAGCAGTGTACTCAGGGGAAACACCATATATTTT.